This T cell receptor beta chain stems from a study of blood T cell repertoires in COVID-19. Study context: From T cells, B-cell-depleted T cells, or PBMCs came the material, which was cDNA or gDNA.

Original processing notes: Researchers report that nucleated cell counts were estimated from reference gene primer amplification. Repertoires were generated with immunoSEQ multiplex PCR, while TCRdb's copy carries only in-frame clones and drops some. For V, J and clone size, that table is used; D and trimming come from the DNA. The sample lists 200,000 to 300,000 clones, roughly 88% occurring once. CDR1 is SEHNR, CDR2 FQNEAQ, per germline (reference sequence). CDR3 length: 14 amino acids. V was trimmed by 2 bases and J by 6 bases, leaving 14 bases between them. The specimen sequenced was peripheral blood. This chain links TRBV7-9 with TRBJ2-7; perhaps TRBD2 as D (6 bases). The source is a man aged 35 to 55 who had recovered from COVID-19. CDR3 protein: CASSLKVGGSEQYF. CDR3 DNA: TGTGCCAGCAGCTTAAAGGTGGGGGGAAGCGAGCAGTACTTC.